This note documents a single TCR beta chain sequence. Synthetic analogs of TCR templates were spiked into every PCR. Profiling relied on immunoSEQ multiplex PCR, and the TCRdb table lists in-frame clones only, not all of them. The table includes around 26,000 clones, 75% to 90% detected once. CDR3 length: 15 amino acids. Germline V gene lookup returns CDR1 MRHNA and CDR2 SNTAGT. V gave up 0 bases and J gave up 6 bases; unmatched junction bases: 1. This entry is derived from a study of PD-L1 blockade in urothelial cancer. Study-wide background: The number of prior chemotherapy regimens per patient was 0 to 3. Blood analysis took place 3 weeks (second dose) and 6 weeks after treatment start. Specimens of blood held a median count of 141,255 T cells.

This chain joins TRBV6-4 and TRBJ2-1; 11 nucleotides align to TRBD2. Sequencing was performed on PBMCs, taken around atezolizumab (anti-PD-L1) treatment. The clonotype was recovered from a man aged 55 to 69 with urothelial cancer. The CDR3 bases are TGTGCCAGCAGTGACTCTAGCGGGGGGGCCAATGAGCAGTTCTTC. Amino acids: CASSDSSGGANEQFF.